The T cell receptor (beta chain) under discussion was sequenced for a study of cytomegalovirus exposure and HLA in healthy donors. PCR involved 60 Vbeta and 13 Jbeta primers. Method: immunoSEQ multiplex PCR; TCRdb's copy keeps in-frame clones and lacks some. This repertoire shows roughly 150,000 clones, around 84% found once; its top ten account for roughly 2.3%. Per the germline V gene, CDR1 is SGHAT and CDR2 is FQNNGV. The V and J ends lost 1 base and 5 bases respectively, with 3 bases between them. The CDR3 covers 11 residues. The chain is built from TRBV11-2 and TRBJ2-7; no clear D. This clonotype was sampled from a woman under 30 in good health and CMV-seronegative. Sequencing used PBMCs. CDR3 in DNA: TGTGCCAGCAGCTTAGCGGACGAGCAGTACTTC. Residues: CASSLADEQYF.